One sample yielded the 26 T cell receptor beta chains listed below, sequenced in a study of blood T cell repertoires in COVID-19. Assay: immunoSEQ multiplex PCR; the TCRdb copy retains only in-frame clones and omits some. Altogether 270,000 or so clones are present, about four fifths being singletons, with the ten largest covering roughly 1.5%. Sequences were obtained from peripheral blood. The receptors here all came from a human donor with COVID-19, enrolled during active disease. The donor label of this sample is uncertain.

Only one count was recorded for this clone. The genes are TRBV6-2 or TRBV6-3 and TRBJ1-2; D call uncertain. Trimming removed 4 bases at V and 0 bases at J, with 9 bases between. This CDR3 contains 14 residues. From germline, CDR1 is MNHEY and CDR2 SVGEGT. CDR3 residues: CASSFAGSNYGYTF. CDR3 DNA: TGTGCCAGCAGTTTTGCGGGCTCTAACTATGGCTACACCTTC.

CDR3 DNA sequence: TGTGCCAGTACCCCGACAGGGGATTACTCTGGAAACACCATATATTTT. Translation: CASTPTGDYSGNTIYF. V gene TRBV19 combines with J gene TRBJ1-3; TRBD1 matches 8 bases. Germline CDR1 LNHDA, CDR2 SQIVND (reference sequence). V shed 7 bases and J 0 bases; nucleotides not matched to a gene: 8. This CDR3 has 16 residues. The full variable domain, in which reference TRBV19 and TRBJ1-3 provide the parts outside the CDR3, is DGGITQSPKYLFRKEGQNVTLSCEQNLNHDAMYWYRQDPGQGLRLIYYSQIVNDFQKGDIAEGYSVSREKKESFPLTVTSAQKNPTAFYLCASTPTGDYSGNTIYFGEGSWLTVV.

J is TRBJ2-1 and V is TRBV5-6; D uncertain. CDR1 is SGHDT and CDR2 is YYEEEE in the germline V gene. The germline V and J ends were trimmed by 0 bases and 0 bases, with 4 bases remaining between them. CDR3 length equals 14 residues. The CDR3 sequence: CASSLGSSYNEQFF. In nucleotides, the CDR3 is TGTGCCAGCAGCTTGGGGAGCTCCTACAATGAGCAGTTCTTC.

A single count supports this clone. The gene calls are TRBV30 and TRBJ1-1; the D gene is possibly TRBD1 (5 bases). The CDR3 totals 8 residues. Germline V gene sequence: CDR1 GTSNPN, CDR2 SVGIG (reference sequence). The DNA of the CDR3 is TGTGGGGGGGCTGAAGCTTTCTTT. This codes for CGGAEAFF.

The chain's CDR3 is CASSFTSGTGGYVHEQYF. The CDR3 nucleotides are TGTGCCAGCAGTTTCACCTCCGGGACAGGGGGCTATGTTCACGAGCAGTACTTC. The chain recombines TRBV27 with TRBJ2-7, with 12 bases fitting TRBD1. V shed 3 bases, J shed 5 bases, and the junction held 14 bases outside the gene matches. Germline V gives CDR1 MNHEY, CDR2 SMNVEV (reference sequence). This CDR3 region has 18 residues.

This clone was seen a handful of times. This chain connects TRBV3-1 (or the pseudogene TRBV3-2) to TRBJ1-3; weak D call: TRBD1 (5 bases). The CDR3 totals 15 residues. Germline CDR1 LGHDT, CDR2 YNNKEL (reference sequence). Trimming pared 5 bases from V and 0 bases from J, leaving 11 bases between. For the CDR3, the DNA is TGTGCCAGCAGCTCCCCGGGGGGCTCTGGAAACACCATATATTTT. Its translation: CASSSPGGSGNTIYF.

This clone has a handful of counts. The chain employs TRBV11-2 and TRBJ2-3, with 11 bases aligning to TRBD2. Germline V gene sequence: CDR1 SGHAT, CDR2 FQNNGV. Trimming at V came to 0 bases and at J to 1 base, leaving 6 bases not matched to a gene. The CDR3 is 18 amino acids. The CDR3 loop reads CASSLEVSGRAGTDTQYF. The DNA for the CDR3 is TGTGCCAGCAGCTTAGAGGTTAGCGGGAGGGCGGGCACAGATACGCAGTATTTT.

The CDR3 loop is CASSLVVAGSSEQYF. The CDR3 region has the DNA TGTGCCAGCAGCTTAGTGGTAGCCGGGTCTTCCGAGCAGTACTTC. The rearrangement uses TRBV11-2 and TRBJ2-7; no clear D gene. There are 15 residues in the CDR3. Trimming removed 1 base at V and 6 bases at J, with 16 bases between. The V gene's germline CDR1 is SGHAT and CDR2 FQNNGV.

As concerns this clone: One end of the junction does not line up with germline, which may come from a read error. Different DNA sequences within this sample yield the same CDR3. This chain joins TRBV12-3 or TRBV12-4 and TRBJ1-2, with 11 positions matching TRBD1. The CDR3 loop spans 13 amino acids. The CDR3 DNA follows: TGTGCCAGCAGACGGACAGGGGGCTATGACTACACTTTC. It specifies CASRRTGGYDYTF.

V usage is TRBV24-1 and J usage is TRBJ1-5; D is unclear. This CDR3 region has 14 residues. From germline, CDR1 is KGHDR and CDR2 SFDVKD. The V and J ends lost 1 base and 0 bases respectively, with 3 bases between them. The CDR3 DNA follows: TGTGCCACCAGTGATTTTAGTAGCAATCAGCCCCAGCATTTT. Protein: CATSDFSSNQPQHF.

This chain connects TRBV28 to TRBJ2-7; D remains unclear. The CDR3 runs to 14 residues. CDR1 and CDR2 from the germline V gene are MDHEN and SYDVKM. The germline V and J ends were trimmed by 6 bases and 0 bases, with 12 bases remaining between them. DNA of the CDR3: TGTGCCAGCAGGACCCGGGTAGGCTCCTACGAGCAGTACTTC. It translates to CASRTRVGSYEQYF.

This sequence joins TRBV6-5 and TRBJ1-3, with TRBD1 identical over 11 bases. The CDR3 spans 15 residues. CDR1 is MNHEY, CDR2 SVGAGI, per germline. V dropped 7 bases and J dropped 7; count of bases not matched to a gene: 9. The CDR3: CASISGQGAWNTIYF. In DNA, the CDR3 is TGTGCCAGCATCAGTGGACAGGGGGCTTGGAACACCATATATTTT.

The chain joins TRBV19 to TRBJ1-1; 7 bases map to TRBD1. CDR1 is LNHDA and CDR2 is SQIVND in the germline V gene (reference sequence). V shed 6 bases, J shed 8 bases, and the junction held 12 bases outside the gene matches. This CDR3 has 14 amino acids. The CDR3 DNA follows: TGTGCCAGTAGGGAACAGGGGACCGCGAGGGAAGCTTTCTTT. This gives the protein CASREQGTAREAFF.

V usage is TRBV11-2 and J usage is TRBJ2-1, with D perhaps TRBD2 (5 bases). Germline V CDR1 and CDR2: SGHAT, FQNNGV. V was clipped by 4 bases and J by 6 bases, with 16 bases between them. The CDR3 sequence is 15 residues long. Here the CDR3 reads CASSSILGRGNEQFF. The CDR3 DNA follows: TGTGCCAGCAGCTCGATCCTGGGTCGGGGCAATGAGCAGTTCTTC.

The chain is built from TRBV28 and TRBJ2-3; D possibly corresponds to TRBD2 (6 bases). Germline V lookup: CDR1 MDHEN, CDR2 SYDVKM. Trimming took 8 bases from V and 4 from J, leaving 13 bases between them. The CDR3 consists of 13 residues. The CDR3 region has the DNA TGTGCCAGCGGAGGGAGGATTGCAGATACGCAGTATTTT. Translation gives CASGGRIADTQYF.

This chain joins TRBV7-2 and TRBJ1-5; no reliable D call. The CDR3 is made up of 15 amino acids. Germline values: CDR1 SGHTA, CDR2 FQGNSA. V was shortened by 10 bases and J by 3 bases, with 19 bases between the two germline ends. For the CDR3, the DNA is TGTGCCACCTCTTTAGGCGGGCGGGACAATCAGCCCCAGCATTTT. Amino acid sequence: CATSLGGRDNQPQHF.

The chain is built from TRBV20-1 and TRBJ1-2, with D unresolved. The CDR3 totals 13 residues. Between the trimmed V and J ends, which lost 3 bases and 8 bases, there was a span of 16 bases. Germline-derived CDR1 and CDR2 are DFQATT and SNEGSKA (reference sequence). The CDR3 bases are TGCAGTGCTAGTTCTTTATACGGGGAGGGCTACACCTTC. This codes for CSASSLYGEGYTF.

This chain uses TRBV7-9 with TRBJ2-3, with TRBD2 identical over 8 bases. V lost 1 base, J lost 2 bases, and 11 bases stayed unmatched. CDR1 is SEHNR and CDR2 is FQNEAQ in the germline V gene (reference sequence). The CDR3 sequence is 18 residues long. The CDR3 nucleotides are TGTGCCAGCAGCTTAGGAGAGATTAGCGGGACGCCCACAGATACGCAGTATTTT. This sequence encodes CASSLGEISGTPTDTQYF. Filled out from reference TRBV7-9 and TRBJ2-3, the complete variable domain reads DTGVSQNPRHKITKRGQNVTFRCDPISEHNRLYWYRQTLGQGPEFLTYFQNEAQLEKSRLLSDRFSAERPKGSFSTLEIQRTEQGDSAMYLCASSLGEISGTPTDTQYFGPGTRLTVL.

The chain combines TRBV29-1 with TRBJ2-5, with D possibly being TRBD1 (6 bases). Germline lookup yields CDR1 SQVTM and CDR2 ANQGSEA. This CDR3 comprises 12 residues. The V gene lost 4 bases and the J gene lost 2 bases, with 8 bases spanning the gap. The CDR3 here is CSVGTVQETQYF. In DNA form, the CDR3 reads TGCAGCGTTGGGACAGTACAAGAGACCCAGTACTTC. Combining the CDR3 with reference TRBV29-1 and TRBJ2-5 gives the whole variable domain SAVISQKPSRDICQRGTSLTIQCQVDSQVTMMFWYRQQPGQSLTLIATANQGSEATYESGFVIDKFPISRPNLTFSTLTVSNMSPEDSSIYLCSVGTVQETQYFGPGTRLLVL.

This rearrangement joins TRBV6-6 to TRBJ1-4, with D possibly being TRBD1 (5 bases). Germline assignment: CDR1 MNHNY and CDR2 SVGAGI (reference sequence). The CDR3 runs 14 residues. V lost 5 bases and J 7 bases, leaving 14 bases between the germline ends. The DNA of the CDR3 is TGTGCCAGCAGTATTAAGGGGTTTGGTGAAAAACTGTTTTTT. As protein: CASSIKGFGEKLFF.

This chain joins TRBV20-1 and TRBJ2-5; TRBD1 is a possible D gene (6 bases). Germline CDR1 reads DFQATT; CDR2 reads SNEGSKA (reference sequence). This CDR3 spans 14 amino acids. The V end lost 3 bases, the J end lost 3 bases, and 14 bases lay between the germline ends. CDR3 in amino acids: CSASWDIGKETQYF. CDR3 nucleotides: TGCAGTGCTAGTTGGGACATCGGTAAAGAGACCCAGTACTTC.

The CDR3 reads CSVDRGGNTEAFF. In DNA form, the CDR3 reads TGCAGCGTTGACCGGGGAGGAAACACTGAAGCTTTCTTT. The chain links TRBV29-1 to TRBJ1-1; D is unresolved. Per the germline V gene, CDR1 is SQVTM and CDR2 is ANQGSEA. CDR3 length: 13 amino acids. With 3 bases removed from V and 2 bases from J, the gap between germline ends came to 10 bases. The complete variable domain, with remaining parts taken from reference TRBV29-1 and TRBJ1-1, reads SAVISQKPSRDICQRGTSLTIQCQVDSQVTMMFWYRQQPGQSLTLIATANQGSEATYESGFVIDKFPISRPNLTFSTLTVSNMSPEDSSIYLCSVDRGGNTEAFFGQGTRLTVV.

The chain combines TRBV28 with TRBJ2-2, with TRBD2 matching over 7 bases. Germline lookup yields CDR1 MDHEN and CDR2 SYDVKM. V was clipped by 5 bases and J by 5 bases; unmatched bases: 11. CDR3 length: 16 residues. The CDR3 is CASSPREAILTGELFF. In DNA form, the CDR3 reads TGTGCCAGCAGTCCTCGGGAGGCGATTCTAACCGGGGAGCTGTTTTTT.

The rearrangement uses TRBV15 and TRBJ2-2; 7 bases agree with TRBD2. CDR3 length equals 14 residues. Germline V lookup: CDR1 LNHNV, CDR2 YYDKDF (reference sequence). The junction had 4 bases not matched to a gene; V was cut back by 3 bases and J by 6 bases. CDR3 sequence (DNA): TGTGCCACCAGCAGGACTAGCTTTGCCGGGGAGCTGTTTTTT. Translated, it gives CATSRTSFAGELFF.

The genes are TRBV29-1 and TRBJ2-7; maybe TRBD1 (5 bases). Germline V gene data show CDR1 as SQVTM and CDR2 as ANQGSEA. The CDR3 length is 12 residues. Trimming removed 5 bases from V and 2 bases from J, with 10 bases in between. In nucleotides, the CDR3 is TGCAGCGTTACCCAGGGTCCCTACGAGCAGTACTTC. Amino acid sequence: CSVTQGPYEQYF.

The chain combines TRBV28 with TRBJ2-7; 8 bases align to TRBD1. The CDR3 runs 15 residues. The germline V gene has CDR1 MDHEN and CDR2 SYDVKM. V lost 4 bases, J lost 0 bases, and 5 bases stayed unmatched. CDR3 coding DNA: TGTGCCAGCAGTTGGGACAGGCGGAGCTCCTACGAGCAGTACTTC. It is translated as CASSWDRRSSYEQYF.